This T cell receptor beta chain emerged from a study of OX40 agonist ivuxolimab in advanced cancers. Across the study: Patients treated during dose escalation were battling hepatocellular carcinoma, melanoma, renal cell or head and neck cancer. Study-level points and caveats: Partial responders receiving 0.1-3.0 mg/kg showed among the lowest clonal expansion. CD8+ T cells showed, on average, more clonal expansion than CD4+ cells.

The CDR3 totals 16 residues. CDR1 is SGHRS, CDR2 YFSETQ, per germline. The V segment lost 4 bases and the J segment 4 bases; nucleotides outside the gene matches: 12. Any history of autoimmune disease or systemic immunosuppression disqualified patients. Note on this clone: Its antigen is currently unknown.

Method: immunoSEQ multiplex PCR; TCRdb's copy keeps in-frame clones and lacks some. The sample has tens of thousands of clones, 80% to 90% seen once. The specimen comprised CD4+ or CD8+ T cells sorted from blood, sampled in a trial of the OX40 agonist ivuxolimab. This chain joins TRBV5-1 and TRBJ1-2, with 8 bases lining up with TRBD1. The TCR originated in an adult with an advanced solid tumor such as melanoma, head and neck, liver or kidney cancer. CDR3 region: CASSPSGQANSYGYTF. Here the CDR3 DNA reads TGCGCCAGCAGCCCGTCGGGACAGGCTAACTCCTATGGCTACACCTTC.